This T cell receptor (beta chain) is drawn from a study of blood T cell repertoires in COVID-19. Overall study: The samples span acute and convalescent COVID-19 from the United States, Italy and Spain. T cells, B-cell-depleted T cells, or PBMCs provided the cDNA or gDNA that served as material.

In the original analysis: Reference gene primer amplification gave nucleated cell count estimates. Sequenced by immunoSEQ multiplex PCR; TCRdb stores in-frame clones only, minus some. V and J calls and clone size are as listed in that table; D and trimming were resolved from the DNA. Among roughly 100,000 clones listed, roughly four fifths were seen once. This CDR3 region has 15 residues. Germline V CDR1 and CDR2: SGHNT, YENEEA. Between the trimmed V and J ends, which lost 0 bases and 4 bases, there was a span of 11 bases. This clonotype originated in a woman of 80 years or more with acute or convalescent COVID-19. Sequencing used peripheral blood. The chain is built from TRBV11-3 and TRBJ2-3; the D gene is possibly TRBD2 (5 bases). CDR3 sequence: CASSLDGSGADTQYF. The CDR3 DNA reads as TGTGCCAGCAGCTTAGATGGTTCCGGGGCAGATACGCAGTATTTT.